This T cell receptor (beta chain) was found in a study of blood T cell repertoires in COVID-19. Study summary: Whether acute or convalescent, the COVID-19 samples came from the United States, Italy and Spain. The cDNA or gDNA used as material had been derived from T cells, B-cell-depleted T cells, or PBMCs.

Looked up from germline, CDR1 is MDHEN and CDR2 is SYDVKM. CDR3 size: 14 residues. With 7 bases removed from V and 2 bases from J, the gap between germline ends came to 13 bases. Original processing notes: Amplified reference gene primers provided the basis for estimating nucleated cell counts. This table comes from immunoSEQ multiplex PCR, and its TCRdb copy is limited to in-frame clones, with some not included. The D gene and trimming were derived from the DNA, and the V and J assignments and clone size from that table. The sample yields 80,000 to 130,000 clones, about nine tenths seen once. This TCR was sampled from a man in his sixties with acute or convalescent COVID-19. This rearrangement joins TRBV28 to TRBJ2-3; TRBD2 might be the D (6 bases). The sample was peripheral blood. The CDR3 is CASNRLGNTDTQYF. In DNA form, the CDR3 reads TGTGCCAGCAACAGACTAGGAAACACAGATACGCAGTATTTT.